The 27 T cell receptor beta chains presented below share a single source sample, sequenced in a study of blood T cell repertoires in COVID-19. Repertoires were generated with immunoSEQ multiplex PCR, while TCRdb's copy carries only in-frame clones and drops some. The sample includes 65,000 to 95,000 clones, about 78% of them seen just once. The sample taken for sequencing was peripheral blood. The source is a human donor in a cohort sampled during active COVID-19.

V usage is TRBV5-1 and J usage is TRBJ2-3; D may be TRBD1 (6 bases). Trimming pared 1 base from V and 0 bases from J, leaving 18 bases between. Germline CDR1 and CDR2: SGHRS and YFSETQ. This CDR3 comprises 18 residues. The CDR3 nucleotides read TGCGCCAGCAGCTTGAAAGTAGGGGGATTGACTAGCACAGATACGCAGTATTTT. This gives the protein CASSLKVGGLTSTDTQYF.

The CDR3 region has the DNA TGTGCCAGCGGCAGGGGATCGATAAATCAGCCCCAGCATTTT. As protein: CASGRGSINQPQHF. V is TRBV7-8 and J is TRBJ1-5, with a possible D match to TRBD1 (6 bases). The CDR3 extends over 14 amino acids. V gave up 8 bases and J gave up 4 bases, with 15 bases separating them. Germline CDR1 and CDR2: SGHVS and FQNEAQ.

The chain combines TRBV7-3 with TRBJ1-2; D not certain. The CDR3 totals 12 residues. Trimming took 1 base from V and 6 from J, leaving 6 bases between them. The germline V gene has CDR1 SGHTA and CDR2 FQGTGA. The CDR3 protein is CASSLNGHGYTF. Here the CDR3 DNA reads TGTGCCAGCAGCTTAAATGGGCATGGCTACACCTTC.

This chain uses TRBV4-3 with TRBJ2-2; 8 positions agree with TRBD1. Germline V gene data show CDR1 as LGHNA and CDR2 as YSLEER. V shed 4 bases, J shed 3 bases, and the junction held 25 bases outside the gene matches. The CDR3 contains 22 residues. The CDR3 region is CASSRTIRGDRTKSGYTGELFF. The CDR3 DNA reads as TGCGCCAGCAGCCGGACTATCAGGGGGGACAGGACAAAATCGGGGTACACCGGGGAGCTGTTTTTT.

The genes are TRBV7-8 and TRBJ2-2; 10 positions agree with TRBD2. Germline V CDR1 and CDR2: SGHVS, FQNEAQ. The CDR3 is made up of 16 amino acids. V lost 4 bases to trimming and J lost 5 bases; unmatched junction nucleotides: 7. CDR3 DNA: TGTGCCAGCAGCTCTCTAGCGGGAGTTTTAACCGGGGAGCTGTTTTTT. Translated, it gives CASSSLAGVLTGELFF.

The rearrangement uses TRBV6-5 and TRBJ2-1, with a possible D match to TRBD1 (8 bases). Germline V lookup: CDR1 MNHEY, CDR2 SVGAGI. CDR3 length: 15 amino acids. V lost 5 bases to trimming and J lost 2 bases, with 13 bases between them. CDR3 nucleotide sequence: TGTGCCAGCAGTACCACAGGGGGGGCCTACAATGAGCAGTTCTTC. This sequence encodes CASSTTGGAYNEQFF.

This clone has just one count. The chain combines TRBV5-6 with TRBJ2-3; 7 nucleotides match TRBD1. Trimming at V came to 3 bases and at J to 9 bases, leaving 16 bases not matched to a gene. Per the germline V gene, CDR1 is SGHDT and CDR2 is YYEEEE. The CDR3 is 16 residues long. The CDR3 DNA reads as TGTGCCAGCAGCTCCAACAGGGGAGCCCTCTTCGACACGCAGTATTTT. Translated: CASSSNRGALFDTQYF.

The rearrangement uses TRBV5-1 and TRBJ1-2; the match to TRBD1 covers 8 bases. V was pared by 4 bases and J by 6 bases, with 11 bases of the junction left unmatched. The CDR3 is 15 amino acids. Germline V gene sequence: CDR1 SGHRS, CDR2 YFSETQ. CDR3: CASSPDWTGWDGYTF. The CDR3, as DNA: TGCGCCAGCAGCCCCGATTGGACAGGGTGGGATGGCTACACCTTC.

This clone was observed a handful of times. The chain joins TRBV7-6 to TRBJ2-1; possible D gene TRBD2, 5 bases. Trimming stripped 0 bases from V and 2 bases from J, with 5 bases between. The CDR3 runs 14 residues. Per the germline V gene, CDR1 is SGHVS and CDR2 is FNYEAQ. DNA of the CDR3: TGTGCCAGCAGCTTAGCCGGGACCTACAATGAGCAGTTCTTC. Translated, it gives CASSLAGTYNEQFF.

This clone was picked up a small number of times. The chain recombines TRBV7-6 with TRBJ2-1; 12 positions agree with TRBD2. J lost 3 bases, V lost 3 bases, and 6 bases had no gene match. The CDR3 is 17 amino acids. Germline V CDR1 and CDR2: SGHVS, FNYEAQ. The CDR3 DNA reads as TGTGCCAGCAGCTTCAGACTAGCGGGAGAGTTCTACAATGAGCAGTTCTTC. Protein product: CASSFRLAGEFYNEQFF.

V usage is TRBV5-1 and J usage is TRBJ1-4; D is undetermined. V lost 0 bases and J 1 base, leaving 4 bases between the germline ends. CDR1 SGHRS and CDR2 YFSETQ come from the germline V gene. The CDR3 consists of 14 residues. CDR3 amino acids: CASSLGQTNEKLFF. Here the CDR3 DNA reads TGCGCCAGCAGCTTGGGGCAAACTAATGAAAAACTGTTTTTT.

The chain has TRBV9 and TRBJ2-3; 10 nucleotides line up with TRBD2. Germline V lookup: CDR1 SGDLS, CDR2 YYNGEE. V was clipped by 3 bases and J by 6 bases; unmatched bases: 4. CDR3 length equals 14 residues. As DNA, the CDR3 is TGTGCCAGCAGCGCAAGCGGGAGGGTGGATACGCAGTATTTT. It yields the protein CASSASGRVDTQYF.

CDR3 amino acids: CASSPGVMNTEAFF. The CDR3 DNA sequence: TGTGCCAGCAGCCCAGGGGTAATGAACACTGAAGCTTTCTTT. The chain joins TRBV3-1 (or the pseudogene TRBV3-2) to TRBJ1-1; D is possibly TRBD1 (6 bases). The CDR3 covers 14 residues. CDR1 is LGHDT, CDR2 YNNKEL, per germline (reference sequence). Trimming removed 4 bases from V and 0 bases from J, with 9 bases in between.

V is TRBV19 and J is TRBJ1-2, with D hard to call. This CDR3 is built from 16 residues. The V end lost 3 bases, the J end lost 4 bases, and 18 bases lay between the germline ends. Germline-derived CDR1 and CDR2 are LNHDA and SQIVND (reference sequence). The CDR3 loop reads CASSILAEVNIYGYTF. CDR3 DNA sequence: TGTGCCAGTAGTATCCTCGCGGAGGTCAATATCTATGGCTACACCTTC.

The chain is built from TRBV18 and TRBJ2-5; 7 nucleotides line up with TRBD2. The V gene's germline CDR1 is KGHSH and CDR2 LQKENI. This CDR3 comprises 14 residues. The V gene end was trimmed by 4 bases and the J gene end by 3 bases; junction bases not matched to a gene: 5. The CDR3 nucleotides read TGTGCCAGCTCACTCGGGGAGGGGAAAGAGACCCAGTACTTC. It codes for CASSLGEGKETQYF.

The J gene is TRBJ2-2, the V gene TRBV29-1; 8 nucleotides match TRBD1. V shed 7 bases and J 1 base; nucleotides not matched to a gene: 5. Germline values: CDR1 SQVTM, CDR2 ANQGSEA. This CDR3 contains 14 residues. The CDR3 coding sequence is TGCAGCGCCCGAACAGGGGGGAACACCGGGGAGCTGTTTTTT. It yields the protein CSARTGGNTGELFF.

The chain couples TRBV2 to TRBJ2-7, with 7 bases aligning to TRBD1. V trimming: 0 bases; J trimming: 4 bases; junction bases outside the gene matches: 6. In germline, CDR1 is SNHLY, CDR2 FYNNEI. The CDR3 runs to 15 residues. This CDR3 reads CASSEAGTVDYEQYF. CDR3 nucleotides: TGTGCCAGCAGTGAAGCCGGGACAGTAGATTACGAGCAGTACTTC.

This chain joins TRBV6-5 and TRBJ1-3, with 7 positions matching TRBD1. Germline V gene data show CDR1 as MNHEY and CDR2 as SVGAGI. V shed 6 bases and J 4 bases; nucleotides not matched to a gene: 9. The CDR3 has 15 amino acids. The CDR3 sequence: CASRGIQGRGNTIYF. The CDR3 nucleotides are TGTGCCAGCAGGGGAATACAGGGGAGGGGAAACACCATATATTTT.

The chain employs TRBV7-2 and TRBJ2-7, with D possibly TRBD2 on 5 matching bases. The V end lost 1 base, the J end lost 2 bases, and 12 bases lay between the germline ends. From germline, CDR1 is SGHTA and CDR2 FQGNSA. CDR3 length: 15 residues. For the CDR3, the DNA is TGTGCCAGCAGCTTAGTTACGGGGTCCGCCTACGAGCAGTACTTC. It yields the protein CASSLVTGSAYEQYF.

V usage is TRBV9 and J usage is TRBJ1-1, with 11 bases aligning to TRBD1. This CDR3 comprises 16 residues. Germline trimming cut 0 bases from V and 3 bases from J; bases unmatched to any gene: 4. The germline V gene has CDR1 SGDLS and CDR2 YYNGEE. The CDR3 loop is CASSVGTGGGYTEAFF. The CDR3, as DNA: TGTGCCAGCAGCGTAGGGACAGGGGGCGGATACACTGAAGCTTTCTTT.

This clone was counted once. The chain couples TRBV28 to TRBJ1-2; weak D call: TRBD1 (6 bases). This CDR3 is 14 amino acids long. Trimming shortened V by 1 base and J by 8 bases, and 14 bases separated the two germline ends. Germline CDR1 reads MDHEN; CDR2 reads SYDVKM. CDR3 region: CASSLSGDGGGYTF. The CDR3 DNA is TGTGCCAGCAGTTTATCAGGGGATGGAGGAGGCTACACCTTC.

V gene TRBV27 combines with J gene TRBJ2-1; TRBD1 matches at 9 bases. Germline loops: CDR1 MNHEY, CDR2 SMNVEV (reference sequence). V shed 3 bases, J shed 8 bases, and the junction held 29 bases outside the gene matches. The CDR3 covers 22 residues. DNA of the CDR3: TGTGCCAGCAGTTTTATCTCGGTGTGGGGGACAGGGTCGGGGTCACAACAGGATGAGCAGTTCTTC. It yields the protein CASSFISVWGTGSGSQQDEQFF.

The CDR3 bases are TGTGCCTGGAGTTGGAAGGGGGCTGCAACTAATGAAAAACTGTTTTTT. Its protein product is CAWSWKGAATNEKLFF. The V gene is TRBV30, the J gene TRBJ1-4, with TRBD1 matching 7 bases. The V gene end was trimmed by 2 bases and the J gene end by 0 bases; junction bases not matched to a gene: 6. Germline V gene sequence: CDR1 GTSNPN, CDR2 SVGIG (reference sequence). The CDR3 totals 16 residues. Full variable domain (outside the CDR3, taken from reference TRBV30 and TRBJ1-4): SQTIHQWPATLVQPVGSPLSLECTVEGTSNPNLYWYRQAAGRGLQLLFYSVGIGQISSEVPQNLSASRPQDRQFILSSKKLLLSDSGFYLCAWSWKGAATNEKLFFGSGTQLSVL.

For the CDR3, the DNA is TGTGCCATCTTTATCGGTTGGGTTGCTAGAGTCGAGCAGTACGTC. It is translated as CAIFIGWVARVEQYV. V usage is TRBV21-1 and J usage is TRBJ2-7; the table gives TRBD2 as D, unverified against the DNA. TRBV21-1 is reported as a pseudogene. The CDR3 is 15 residues long.

This clone has a single count. The chain uses TRBV7-2 and TRBJ2-7, with 7 bases matching TRBD2. The CDR3 extends over 15 amino acids. Trimming cost V 5 bases and J 2 bases; bases outside gene matches: 9. CDR1 and CDR2 from the germline V gene are SGHTA and FQGNSA. CDR3 amino acids: CASSRTAGVTYEQYF. CDR3 sequence (DNA): TGTGCCAGCAGCCGGACGGCGGGAGTTACCTACGAGCAGTACTTC.

The V and J genes are TRBV2 and TRBJ2-3; 8 bases match TRBD2. V shed 0 bases and J 4 bases; nucleotides not matched to a gene: 0. CDR3 length equals 14 residues. Germline V gene data show CDR1 as SNHLY and CDR2 as FYNNEI. CDR3 coding DNA: TGTGCCAGCAGTGAAGCGACTAGCGCAGATACGCAGTATTTT. Its translation: CASSEATSADTQYF.

This clone was recorded only once. The chain recombines TRBV7-6 with TRBJ2-5, with D possibly being TRBD1 (5 bases). Trimming removed 0 bases at V and 4 bases at J, with 9 bases between. Germline V gene sequence: CDR1 SGHVS, CDR2 FNYEAQ. CDR3 length equals 14 residues. The DNA for the CDR3 is TGTGCCAGCAGCTTAGCTTGGGGCCGAGAGACCCAGTACTTC. It yields the protein CASSLAWGRETQYF. The variable domain in full, with the rest retrieved from reference TRBV7-6 and TRBJ2-5, is GAGVSQSPRYKVTKRGQDVALRCDPISGHVSLYWYRQALGQGPEFLTYFNYEAQQDKSGLPNDRFSAERPEGSISTLTIQRTEQRDSAMYRCASSLAWGRETQYFGPGTRLLVL.